These 28 T cell receptor beta chains came from one sample sequenced in a study of T cell repertoires in cytomegalovirus infection. TCRdb processed the reads anew with MiXCR; each CDR3 protein has one entry. The profile shows around 300,000 distinct CDR3 sequences, under 25% of them singletons. The antigens these receptors bind are not known. Sequencing used cultured PBMCs, obtained from culture after CMV antigen stimulation. Receptors were obtained from a human donor in good health (CMV status not recorded). Some clones in this sample may be carry-over from other donors' samples.

As for this clonotype: An end of the junction does not agree with germline; a read error may underlie this. The V call is TRBV9, the J call TRBJ2-7, with 10 bases lining up with TRBD2. CDR3 length equals 15 residues. Germline values: CDR1 SGDLS, CDR2 YYNGEE. The CDR3 loop reads CASSPSGRASHEQYF. CDR3 DNA: TGTGCCAGCAGTCCAAGCGGGAGGGCCTCCCACGAGCAGTACTTC.

This clonotype was counted at least ten times. The junction departs from germline at one end; a sequencing error may be responsible. The chain links TRBV7-3 to TRBJ1-1, with 8 bases that match TRBD1. The germline V gene has CDR1 SGHTA and CDR2 FQGTGA. The CDR3 consists of 13 residues. CDR3: CASSVTGGTEAFF. Here the CDR3 DNA reads TGTGCCAGCAGCGTAACAGGGGGCACTGAAGCTTTCTTT.

This clonotype came up many times. The J gene is TRBJ1-4, the V gene TRBV12-3 or TRBV12-4; tentative D call: TRBD1 (6 bases). The CDR3 extends over 14 amino acids. Trimming removed 3 bases at V and 8 bases at J, with 13 bases between. Here the CDR3 reads CASSFGTWDEKLFF. The CDR3 DNA is TGTGCCAGCAGTTTCGGGACATGGGACGAAAAACTGTTTTTT.

The V gene is TRBV7-2, the J gene TRBJ2-5, with 7 positions matching TRBD2. The V segment lost 3 bases and the J segment 0 bases; nucleotides outside the gene matches: 4. This CDR3 region has 15 residues. In germline, CDR1 is SGHTA, CDR2 FQGNSA. The CDR3 sequence: CASSFQAGDQETQYF. For the CDR3, the DNA is TGTGCCAGCAGCTTTCAGGCGGGAGACCAAGAGACCCAGTACTTC.

The chain recombines TRBV20-1 with TRBJ2-2; 7 bases match TRBD2. Germline V gives CDR1 DFQATT, CDR2 SNEGSKA (reference sequence). This CDR3 has 15 amino acids. J was trimmed by 4 bases and V by 0 bases; bases with no gene match: 5. This CDR3 reads CSARESGGSTGELFF. CDR3 nucleotide sequence: TGCAGTGCTAGAGAATCCGGGGGGAGCACCGGGGAGCTGTTTTTT.

The chain has TRBV10-3 and TRBJ1-1; D is unclear. Germline assignment: CDR1 ENHRY and CDR2 SYGVKD. There are 13 residues in the CDR3. Trimming removed 6 bases at V and 4 bases at J, with 12 bases between. CDR3 nucleotide sequence: TGTGCCATCAGGGTGTTAAACCGCACTGAAGCTTTCTTT. Its translation: CAIRVLNRTEAFF.

This clonotype turned up a few times. The chain is built from TRBV7-3 and TRBJ2-1, with TRBD2 identical over 14 bases. CDR1 is SGHTA and CDR2 is FQGTGA in the germline V gene. Trimming cost V 2 bases and J 8 bases; bases outside gene matches: 2. The CDR3 is 15 amino acids. The CDR3 DNA reads as TGTGCCAGCAGCTTAGGGACTAGCGGGAGCGATGAGCAGTTCTTC. It is translated as CASSLGTSGSDEQFF.

This clonotype was detected a few times. The V gene is TRBV6-2 or TRBV6-3, the J gene TRBJ2-7; D unclear. The CDR3 runs to 11 residues. Germline V lookup: CDR1 MNHEY, CDR2 SVGEGT. Trimming removed 5 bases at V and 6 bases at J, with 8 bases between. This chain's CDR3 is CASSLGFEQYV. Here the CDR3 DNA reads TGTGCCAGCAGTCTGGGGTTCGAGCAGTACGTC.

The chain is built from TRBV7-9 and TRBJ1-4; the match to TRBD1 covers 7 bases. The germline V gene encodes CDR1 SEHNR and CDR2 FQNEAQ (reference sequence). V trimming: 5 bases; J trimming: 8 bases; junction bases outside the gene matches: 14. This CDR3 has 16 amino acids. The CDR3 loop reads CASSPSLTGLQEKLFF. Here the CDR3 DNA reads TGTGCCAGCAGCCCAAGCCTGACAGGGTTACAGGAAAAACTGTTTTTT.

This clonotype appeared many times. The V call is TRBV28, the J call TRBJ1-2, with D hard to call. The V end lost 8 bases, the J end lost 0 bases, and 10 bases lay between the germline ends. The CDR3 sequence is 13 residues long. The germline V gene has CDR1 MDHEN and CDR2 SYDVKM. CDR3 nucleotide sequence: TGTGCCAGCCTTGACCAAGCTAACTATGGCTACACCTTC. It codes for CASLDQANYGYTF.

In the case of this clonotype: The junction differs from germline at one of its ends, possibly a read error. V and J are TRBV5-5 and TRBJ2-3; D remains unclear. The length of the CDR3 is 13 residues. CDR1 and CDR2 (germline): SGHKS, YYEKEE (reference sequence). The CDR3 bases are TGTGCCAGCAACTTGGAAGTTCCAGATACGCAGTATTTT. It encodes CASNLEVPDTQYF. Together with reference TRBV5-5 and TRBJ2-3, the CDR3 gives the full variable domain: DAGVTQSPTHLIKTRGQQVTLRCSPISGHKSVSWYQQVLGQGPQFIFQYYEKEERGRGNFPDRFSARQFPNYSSELNVNALLLGDSALYLCASNLEVPDTQYFGPGTRLTVL.

V and J are TRBV9 and TRBJ2-4; D may be TRBD1 (6 bases). Between the trimmed V and J ends, which lost 0 bases and 3 bases, there was a span of 7 bases. CDR1 is SGDLS and CDR2 is YYNGEE in the germline V gene. CDR3 length: 14 amino acids. The CDR3 protein is CASSVGGGKNIQYF. The CDR3 coding sequence is TGTGCCAGCAGCGTAGGAGGGGGCAAAAACATTCAGTACTTC.

This clonotype was seen more than once but under ten times. V is TRBV20-1 and J is TRBJ1-5; 9 nucleotides match TRBD1. The germline V gene has CDR1 DFQATT and CDR2 SNEGSKA (reference sequence). J gave up 4 bases and V 5 bases, and 12 bases lay outside the gene matches. This CDR3 spans 16 amino acids. The CDR3 loop is CSAPHVGQGENQPQHF. CDR3 bases: TGCAGTGCTCCCCATGTGGGACAGGGAGAAAATCAGCCCCAGCATTTT.

The sample holds many counts of this clonotype. Here the CDR3 reads CASSSPAGGPYNEQFF. For the CDR3, the DNA is TGTGCCAGCAGCTCGCCCGCGGGAGGGCCCTACAATGAGCAGTTCTTC. The J gene is TRBJ2-1, the V gene TRBV7-2; TRBD2 matches 9 bases. Germline CDR1 SGHTA, CDR2 FQGNSA. V shed 4 bases and J 2 bases; nucleotides not matched to a gene: 6. The CDR3 consists of 16 residues.

This clonotype was detected a few times. The DNA for the CDR3 is TGTGCCACCAGTGAGAGGACTAGCGGGAGGGATACGCAGTATTTT. This translates into CATSERTSGRDTQYF. The V call is TRBV24-1, the J call TRBJ2-3, with 14 bases that match TRBD2. CDR3 size: 15 residues. V shed 4 bases and J 6 bases; nucleotides not matched to a gene: 2. Germline assignment: CDR1 KGHDR and CDR2 SFDVKD.

This clonotype was observed a handful of times. One junction end does not reproduce the germline sequence, and a read error may be involved. This chain connects TRBV30 to TRBJ2-1, with D perhaps matching TRBD1 (6 bases). The CDR3 loop spans 12 amino acids. CDR1 and CDR2 from the germline V gene are GTSNPN and SVGIG (reference sequence). The CDR3 nucleotides read TGTGCCTGGACCCCCAGGGGCTCTATTCCTCACTTC. Translated: CAWTPRGSIPHF.

The chain couples TRBV6-6 to TRBJ1-5; 7 positions agree with TRBD1. V trimming: 2 bases; J trimming: 5 bases; junction bases outside the gene matches: 9. CDR3 length equals 16 residues. The V gene's germline CDR1 is MNHNY and CDR2 SVGAGI (reference sequence). The CDR3 region is CASSYIYRGSDQPQHF. In nucleotides, the CDR3 is TGTGCCAGCAGTTACATCTACAGGGGATCTGATCAGCCCCAGCATTTT.

The rearrangement joins TRBV12-3 or TRBV12-4 to TRBJ1-1, with a tentative D call TRBD1 (5 bases). The length of the CDR3 is 15 residues. Deletions cut 6 bases from V and 0 bases from J, with 14 bases between. CDR3 in amino acids: CASSQSPGVNTEAFF. As DNA, the CDR3 is TGTGCCAGCAGCCAGTCGCCGGGGGTGAACACTGAAGCTTTCTTT.

This chain connects TRBV6-1 to TRBJ2-1; D unresolved. Germline lookup yields CDR1 MNHNS and CDR2 SASEGT. This CDR3 is 10 amino acids long. Between the trimmed V and J ends, which lost 1 base and 12 bases, there was a span of 4 bases. The CDR3 DNA sequence: TGTGCCAGCAGTGAAGGGGTGCAGTTCTTC. Amino acid sequence: CASSEGVQFF.

This clonotype was detected a few times. V gene TRBV30 combines with J gene TRBJ2-6; D is possibly TRBD1 (5 bases). The CDR3 is 16 amino acids. Germline CDR1 GTSNPN, CDR2 SVGIG (reference sequence). Trimming left V 5 bases short and J 0 bases short, with 14 bases between. CDR3 sequence: CAWAPGFHSGANVLTF. The CDR3 nucleotides read TGTGCCTGGGCCCCAGGGTTCCACTCTGGGGCCAACGTCCTGACTTTC.

V usage is TRBV7-6 and J usage is TRBJ1-2, with D perhaps matching TRBD1 (6 bases). Looked up from germline, CDR1 is SGHVS and CDR2 is FNYEAQ. The V and J ends lost 4 bases and 6 bases respectively, with 9 bases between them. The CDR3 runs 12 residues. DNA for the CDR3: TGTGCCAGCAGCTCGACAGGAAATGGCTACACCTTC. The encoded protein is CASSSTGNGYTF.

There are many counts of this clonotype. The V and J genes are TRBV7-2 and TRBJ2-2, with D perhaps TRBD2 (5 bases). The length of the CDR3 is 15 residues. V was pared by 0 bases and J by 4 bases, with 9 bases between. The germline CDR1 and CDR2 sequences are SGHTA and FQGNSA. CDR3 DNA sequence: TGTGCCAGCAGCTTAGCGGGGAGAGCCACCGGGGAGCTGTTTTTT. It translates to CASSLAGRATGELFF. Variable domain in full (rest from reference TRBV7-2 and TRBJ2-2): GAGVSQSPSNKVTEKGKDVELRCDPISGHTALYWYRQSLGQGLEFLIYFQGNSAPDKSGLPSDRFSAERTGGSVSTLTIQRTQQEDSAVYLCASSLAGRATGELFFGEGSRLTVL.

This clonotype was detected a few times. The gene calls are TRBV6-2 or TRBV6-3 and TRBJ2-7, with 9 positions matching TRBD1. V lost 8 bases to trimming and J lost 6 bases; unmatched junction nucleotides: 8. The germline V gene has CDR1 MNHEY and CDR2 SVGEGT. CDR3 size: 13 residues. This CDR3 reads CASGQGSVGEQYV. CDR3 DNA sequence: TGTGCCAGCGGACAGGGGTCGGTCGGCGAGCAGTACGTC.

There are many counts of this clonotype. This chain connects TRBV7-2 to TRBJ2-7; perhaps TRBD1 as D (5 bases). Germline-derived CDR1 and CDR2 are SGHTA and FQGNSA. The ends were cut back, 6 bases at V and 3 bases at J, with 18 bases in the middle. The length of the CDR3 is 15 residues. The CDR3 nucleotides are TGTGCCAGCAGAAATTGGGGCAGGGCCAGCTACGAGCAGTACTTC. Protein: CASRNWGRASYEQYF.

The chain has TRBV19 and TRBJ1-2, with D perhaps TRBD1 (5 bases). The CDR3 has 13 amino acids. The germline CDR1 and CDR2 sequences are LNHDA and SQIVND (reference sequence). The V end lost 8 bases, the J end lost 6 bases, and 16 bases lay between the germline ends. CDR3 nucleotide sequence: TGTGCCAGTTTACCCCCGGGGACCGATGGCTACACCTTC. Protein product: CASLPPGTDGYTF.

The CDR3 DNA sequence: TGTGCCAGCAATCCGGGACTAGCGGGGTTTCCCGACTTTTTCTCTGGGGCCAACGTCCTGACTTTC. This sequence encodes CASNPGLAGFPDFFSGANVLTF. The chain links TRBV28 to TRBJ2-6; 13 bases are shared with TRBD2. The length of the CDR3 is 22 residues. Germline CDR1 reads MDHEN; CDR2 reads SYDVKM. The V and J ends lost 7 bases and 0 bases, in that order; junction bases with no gene match: 18.

This clonotype was seen ten or more times. This chain links TRBV7-2 with TRBJ2-2; no reliable D call. The germline V gene has CDR1 SGHTA and CDR2 FQGNSA. Trimming left V 3 bases short and J 4 bases short, with 9 bases between. The CDR3 runs to 14 residues. The CDR3 DNA is TGTGCCAGCAGCTTCTCGACCCTCACCGGGGAGCTGTTTTTT. Translation: CASSFSTLTGELFF.

The chain recombines TRBV29-1 with TRBJ2-3, with D tentatively TRBD1 (6 bases). V was trimmed by 7 bases and J by 2 bases, leaving 10 bases between them. The CDR3 contains 12 residues. In germline, CDR1 is SQVTM, CDR2 ANQGSEA. CDR3 protein: CSAGQNTDTQYF. The CDR3 coding sequence is TGCAGCGCAGGACAGAACACAGATACGCAGTATTTT.